One and the same sample provided the 32 T cell receptor beta chains below, sequenced in a study of T cell repertoires in cytomegalovirus infection (dated by TCRdb to the late 2010s). Their recognized antigens are unknown. The sample's treatment or condition label is to be understood as: in vitro stimulation with specific CMV peptide epitopes to enrich CMV-specific T cells. The listed sequencing device is Illumina HiSeq 1500. TCRdb reprocessing: public reads trimmed at Q25 with fastp, clones called with MiXCR, in-frame beta chains kept. Entries are consolidated by CDR3 protein sequence, retaining the most common genes and DNA. The sample yields 700,000 to 900,000 distinct CDR3 sequences; almost 30% were counted once. The top ten hold 10% to 15% of the sample. Sequenced material: cultured CD8+ T cells from PBMCs, taken from culture after CMV antigen stimulation. The receptors here all came from a human donor in good health (CMV status not recorded). Some clones in this sample may be carry-over from other donors' samples.

In its sample, this clonotype was seen a few times. The rearrangement uses TRBV2 and TRBJ2-7, with 16 positions matching TRBD2. The V gene's germline CDR1 is SNHLY and CDR2 FYNNEI. The trim removed 5 bases at V and 2 bases at J, leaving 9 bases unmatched. The CDR3 runs to 18 residues. The CDR3 DNA is TGTGCCAGCAGTCTACCGGGACTAGCGGGGGGGCGGACCTACGAGCAGTACTTC. Its translation: CASSLPGLAGGRTYEQYF.

The rearrangement links TRBV6-5 to TRBJ1-1, with D tentatively TRBD1 (5 bases). The ends were cut back, 5 bases at V and 7 bases at J, with 20 bases in the middle. The CDR3 extends over 15 amino acids. Germline CDR1 reads MNHEY; CDR2 reads SVGAGI. CDR3 sequence (DNA): TGTGCCAGCAGTCTCCTCCGGGACTTGGGGCATGAAGCTTTCTTT. It specifies CASSLLRDLGHEAFF.

This chain joins TRBV6-8 and TRBJ2-3, with D unresolved. CDR3 size: 15 residues. Looked up from germline, CDR1 is MNHGY and CDR2 is SAAAGT. The V and J ends lost 0 bases and 0 bases respectively, with 7 bases between them. Written as DNA, the CDR3 is TGTGCCAGCAGTTACTCGACTTTAAGCACAGATACGCAGTATTTT. Encoded protein: CASSYSTLSTDTQYF.

The rearrangement uses TRBV7-9 and TRBJ2-2; D is unclear. The V gene's germline CDR1 is SEHNR and CDR2 FQNEAQ (reference sequence). V was pared by 0 bases and J by 1 base, with 12 bases between. The CDR3 runs 17 residues. The CDR3 DNA is TGTGCCAGCAGCTTAGCCTCGGCGGCCGGGAACACCGGGGAGCTGTTTTTT. Protein: CASSLASAAGNTGELFF.

This clonotype was seen repeatedly, ten times or more. The chain employs TRBV7-6 and TRBJ2-3; tentative D call: TRBD2 (5 bases). Germline CDR1 reads SGHVS; CDR2 reads FNYEAQ. V was shortened by 5 bases and J by 7 bases, with 10 bases between the two germline ends. The CDR3 is 12 residues long. CDR3: CASSQDGNTQYF. CDR3 coding DNA: TGTGCCAGCAGCCAAGACGGGAATACGCAGTATTTT.

The chain combines TRBV6-1 with TRBJ2-7; TRBD1 might be the D (6 bases). V lost 2 bases and J lost 3, with 14 bases in between. CDR3 length: 15 amino acids. Looked up from germline, CDR1 is MNHNS and CDR2 is SASEGT. In nucleotides, the CDR3 is TGTGCCAGCAGTGAACCAGCGACAGGACTCTACGAGCAGTACGTC. Translation: CASSEPATGLYEQYV.

This clonotype was counted a few times. The rearrangement uses TRBV2 and TRBJ2-7; D could derive from TRBD1 or TRBD2 (7 bases each). This CDR3 comprises 16 residues. CDR1 and CDR2 from the germline V gene are SNHLY and FYNNEI. V lost 4 bases to trimming and J lost 1 base, with 17 bases between them. The DNA for the CDR3 is TGTGCCAGCAGTGGTACCAGGGGGGGCCCATCCTACGAGCAGTACTTC. Residues: CASSGTRGGPSYEQYF.

This clonotype was counted ten times or more. CDR3 DNA: TGTGCCAGCAGCTTAGGAGACAAATTGGACAGGGGTATCTACGAGCAGTACTTC. This codes for CASSLGDKLDRGIYEQYF. The rearrangement joins TRBV7-9 to TRBJ2-7, with 9 bases identical to TRBD1. With V trimmed by 1 base and J by 3 bases, 13 bases remained unmatched. CDR3 length: 18 residues. Germline CDR1 is SEHNR and CDR2 is FQNEAQ (reference sequence).

This clonotype occurred a few times. The rearrangement links TRBV4-1 to TRBJ1-1, with D perhaps matching TRBD1 (5 bases). Trimming cost V 5 bases and J 0 bases, with 10 bases left between them. The CDR3 covers 14 residues. CDR1 and CDR2 (germline): MGHRA, YSYEKL. Written as DNA, the CDR3 is TGCGCCAGCAGCGTACAGGCGGTGAACACTGAAGCTTTCTTT. This sequence encodes CASSVQAVNTEAFF.

This clonotype has ten or more counts. The genes are TRBV7-2 and TRBJ1-4; the D gene is possibly TRBD1 (6 bases). The CDR3 spans 14 residues. Trimming removed 5 bases from V and 8 bases from J, with 15 bases in between. CDR1 is SGHTA, CDR2 FQGNSA, per germline. The chain's CDR3 is CASSPTGLGEKLFF. The CDR3 DNA reads as TGTGCCAGCAGCCCCACAGGGCTTGGGGAAAAACTGTTTTTT.

This chain connects TRBV4-1 to TRBJ1-1, with D perhaps matching TRBD1 (5 bases). Germline V CDR1 and CDR2: MGHRA, YSYEKL. V shed 1 base and J shed 1 base, with 13 bases lying between them. This CDR3 is 16 amino acids long. Written as DNA, the CDR3 is TGCGCCAGCAGCCAAGTTTGGGACGGTTCGAACACTGAAGCTTTCTTT. As protein: CASSQVWDGSNTEAFF.

This clonotype turned up a few times. The CDR3 is CASSPPGGPNTEAFF. The CDR3 DNA sequence: TGTGCCAGCAGCCCCCCCGGGGGCCCGAACACTGAAGCTTTCTTT. The chain carries TRBV5-5 and TRBJ1-1; perhaps TRBD1 as D (6 bases). The CDR3 is 15 amino acids. V was trimmed by 4 bases and J by 1 base, leaving 14 bases between them. Germline CDR1 SGHKS, CDR2 YYEKEE (reference sequence).

This clonotype has only a few counts. The J gene is TRBJ2-5, the V gene TRBV10-3; D possibly corresponds to TRBD1 (6 bases). In germline, CDR1 is ENHRY, CDR2 SYGVKD. This CDR3 comprises 15 residues. The V end lost 1 base, the J end lost 3 bases, and 12 bases lay between the germline ends. This chain's CDR3 is CAISEFGAGEETQYF. The CDR3 coding sequence is TGTGCCATCAGTGAGTTCGGCGCAGGGGAAGAGACCCAGTACTTC.

In this sample, this clonotype turned up a few times. The chain recombines TRBV6-5 with TRBJ2-5, with D tentatively TRBD2 (6 bases). This CDR3 has 14 amino acids. Germline V gene sequence: CDR1 MNHEY, CDR2 SVGAGI. V lost 3 bases and J 3 bases, leaving 11 bases between the germline ends. DNA of the CDR3: TGTGCCAGCAGTTATCGTTGGGGGGAAGAGACCCAGTACTTC. As protein: CASSYRWGEETQYF.

This clonotype appeared a few times. The rearrangement joins TRBV5-1 to TRBJ1-2; D may be TRBD1 (6 bases). The CDR3 spans 16 residues. Germline V gene sequence: CDR1 SGHRS, CDR2 YFSETQ. Trimming took 4 bases from V and 2 from J, leaving 18 bases between them. CDR3 loop: CASSPKTGTRNYGYTF. In DNA form, the CDR3 reads TGCGCCAGCAGCCCAAAAACAGGGACCCGAAACTATGGCTACACCTTC. The variable domain in full, completed from reference TRBV5-1 and TRBJ1-2, reads KAGVTQTPRYLIKTRGQQVTLSCSPISGHRSVSWYQQTPGQGLQFLFEYFSETQRNKGNFPGRFSGRQFSNSRSEMNVSTLELGDSALYLCASSPKTGTRNYGYTFGSGTRLTVV.

This chain connects TRBV20-1 to TRBJ1-2; 12 bases agree with TRBD1. The CDR3 length is 15 residues. Looked up from germline, CDR1 is DFQATT and CDR2 is SNEGSKA (reference sequence). V trimming: 2 bases; J trimming: 4 bases; junction bases outside the gene matches: 5. The CDR3 loop is CSARSGTGGPYGYTF. The CDR3 DNA sequence: TGCAGTGCTAGATCCGGGACAGGGGGCCCCTATGGCTACACCTTC.

This clonotype was seen a handful of times. V is TRBV4-3 and J is TRBJ2-1, with 8 bases lining up with TRBD2. Trimming took 3 bases from V and 0 from J; bases not matched to a gene: 7. Germline V CDR1 and CDR2: LGHNA, YSLEER. The CDR3 sequence is 17 residues long. Here the CDR3 reads CASSHDVAGSSYNEQFF. CDR3 bases: TGCGCCAGCAGCCATGACGTAGCGGGGAGCTCCTACAATGAGCAGTTCTTC.

V usage is TRBV6-2 or TRBV6-3 and J usage is TRBJ1-1, with 8 bases fitting TRBD1. The junction had 0 bases not matched to a gene; V was cut back by 0 bases and J by 0 bases. The CDR3 contains 15 residues. CDR1 and CDR2 from the germline V gene are MNHEY and SVGEGT. The CDR3 loop is CASSYSTGVNTEAFF. CDR3 nucleotides: TGTGCCAGCAGTTACTCGACAGGGGTGAACACTGAAGCTTTCTTT.

V and J are TRBV5-5 and TRBJ2-5; 8 nucleotides agree with TRBD1. The junction had 9 bases not matched to a gene; V was cut back by 4 bases and J by 4 bases. The germline V gene has CDR1 SGHKS and CDR2 YYEKEE (reference sequence). This CDR3 is built from 15 residues. CDR3 bases: TGTGCCAGCAGCAACCTGGACAGGGCGAGAGAGACCCAGTACTTC. Residues: CASSNLDRARETQYF. Full variable domain (missing parts from reference TRBV5-5 and TRBJ2-5): DAGVTQSPTHLIKTRGQQVTLRCSPISGHKSVSWYQQVLGQGPQFIFQYYEKEERGRGNFPDRFSARQFPNYSSELNVNALLLGDSALYLCASSNLDRARETQYFGPGTRLLVL.

This clonotype was seen a handful of times. The V gene is TRBV6-2 or TRBV6-3, the J gene TRBJ1-1, with unresolved D. The V gene's germline CDR1 is MNHEY and CDR2 SVGEGT. V lost 2 bases and J lost 6, with 13 bases in between. This CDR3 comprises 14 residues. The CDR3 region has the DNA TGTGCCAGCAGTTACGGTATCTCTGGGGCTGAAGCTTTCTTT. Translated, it gives CASSYGISGAEAFF.

A few counts support this clonotype. The V and J genes are TRBV2 and TRBJ2-1; 8 positions match TRBD2. V lost 6 bases, J lost 0 bases, and 7 bases stayed unmatched. Germline V lookup: CDR1 SNHLY, CDR2 FYNNEI. The CDR3 totals 16 residues. CDR3 sequence reads: CASRGAGGRSYNEQFF. CDR3 DNA: TGTGCCAGCAGGGGGGCGGGGGGACGCTCCTACAATGAGCAGTTCTTC.

This clonotype occurred many times. The chain's CDR3 is CASSPQVSYEQYV. CDR3 bases: TGTGCCAGCAGTCCACAGGTCTCCTACGAGCAGTACGTC. V and J are TRBV27 and TRBJ2-7; perhaps TRBD1 as D (5 bases). The CDR3 extends over 13 amino acids. Trimming stripped 5 bases from V and 0 bases from J, with 8 bases between. CDR1 MNHEY and CDR2 SMNVEV come from the germline V gene (reference sequence).

This clonotype was seen once. V and J are TRBV10-3 and TRBJ1-3; TRBD1 might be the D (6 bases). CDR1 is ENHRY and CDR2 is SYGVKD in the germline V gene. V was shortened by 3 bases and J by 3 bases, with 15 bases between the two germline ends. CDR3 length equals 16 residues. CDR3: CAISEESLGGGNTIYF. CDR3 sequence (DNA): TGTGCCATCAGTGAAGAGTCATTAGGGGGTGGAAACACCATATATTTT.

This clonotype was seen a few times. CDR3 sequence: CATTPGNTDTQYF. As DNA, the CDR3 is TGTGCCACCACGCCGGGAAACACAGATACGCAGTATTTT. The chain joins TRBV24-1 to TRBJ2-3, with D maybe TRBD2 (5 bases). This CDR3 is 13 amino acids long. Trimming shortened V by 8 bases and J by 2 bases, and 10 bases separated the two germline ends. Per the germline V gene, CDR1 is KGHDR and CDR2 is SFDVKD.

This clonotype was picked up many times. The chain carries TRBV11-3 and TRBJ2-6, with a weak D call TRBD1 (5 bases). The CDR3 is 15 residues long. Trimming removed 2 bases at V and 2 bases at J, with 7 bases between. CDR1 is SGHNT and CDR2 is YENEEA in the germline V gene. The CDR3 loop reads CASSLQGPGANVLTF. CDR3 sequence (DNA): TGTGCCAGCAGCTTACAGGGCCCTGGGGCCAACGTCCTGACTTTC.

The table lists this clonotype with a few counts. The chain links TRBV12-3 or TRBV12-4 to TRBJ2-7; 7 bases are a match to TRBD2. The CDR3 loop spans 18 amino acids. Trimming at V came to 5 bases and at J to 1 base, leaving 17 bases not matched to a gene. The CDR3 protein is CASSPLPRASGDSYEQYF. The CDR3 coding sequence is TGTGCCAGCAGTCCCCTCCCGCGAGCGAGCGGGGATTCCTACGAGCAGTACTTC.

This clonotype was seen many times. The chain joins TRBV7-6 to TRBJ1-2, with 8 positions matching TRBD1. The J segment lost 8 bases and the V segment lost 5 bases, leaving 13 bases of the junction unmatched. The CDR3 totals 15 residues. Germline V gene data show CDR1 as SGHVS and CDR2 as FNYEAQ. CDR3 in DNA: TGTGCCAGCAGCCCCAGCCCGGACAGGGATGCGGGCTACACCTTC. This encodes CASSPSPDRDAGYTF.

The V and J genes are TRBV2 and TRBJ1-6, with 7 bases that match TRBD1. Unmatched junction bases numbered 3, after V lost 3 bases and J lost 7 bases. The CDR3 has 14 amino acids. Germline lookup yields CDR1 SNHLY and CDR2 FYNNEI. The DNA for the CDR3 is TGTGCCAGCAGTGAGACAGGGTTAAATTCACCCCTCCACTTT. This encodes CASSETGLNSPLHF.

The rearrangement joins TRBV4-1 to TRBJ2-4, with D unresolved. The CDR3 is 16 residues long. The germline V gene encodes CDR1 MGHRA and CDR2 YSYEKL. Deletions cut 0 bases from V and 3 bases from J, with 12 bases between. The CDR3 is CASSQDDRDNKNIQYF. CDR3 DNA: TGCGCCAGCAGCCAAGATGATAGGGATAACAAAAACATTCAGTACTTC.

The chain links TRBV12-5 to TRBJ2-3; D gene unclear. The germline V and J ends were trimmed by 7 bases and 4 bases, with 3 bases remaining between them. The CDR3 is 10 amino acids. Germline CDR1 LGHNT, CDR2 FRNRAP. The CDR3 DNA follows: TGTGCTAGTGCACCAGATACGCAGTATTTT. Translating gives CASAPDTQYF.

This clonotype has just a few counts. This chain uses TRBV27 with TRBJ1-2, with TRBD1 matching over 8 bases. This CDR3 region has 14 residues. Trimming took 5 bases from V and 4 from J; bases not matched to a gene: 6. In germline, CDR1 is MNHEY, CDR2 SMNVEV (reference sequence). The CDR3 region has the DNA TGTGCCAGCAGTCCCCGGACAGGGACCTATGGCTACACCTTC. Amino acids: CASSPRTGTYGYTF.

This clonotype has a handful of counts. The CDR3 DNA reads TGTGCCAGCAGTTTTGGTACAGGAAACATTCAGTACTTC. This encodes CASSFGTGNIQYF. V is TRBV27 and J is TRBJ2-4; possible D gene TRBD1, 5 bases. The CDR3 spans 13 residues. CDR1 MNHEY and CDR2 SMNVEV come from the germline V gene (reference sequence). V lost 3 bases to trimming and J lost 6 bases, with 9 bases between them.